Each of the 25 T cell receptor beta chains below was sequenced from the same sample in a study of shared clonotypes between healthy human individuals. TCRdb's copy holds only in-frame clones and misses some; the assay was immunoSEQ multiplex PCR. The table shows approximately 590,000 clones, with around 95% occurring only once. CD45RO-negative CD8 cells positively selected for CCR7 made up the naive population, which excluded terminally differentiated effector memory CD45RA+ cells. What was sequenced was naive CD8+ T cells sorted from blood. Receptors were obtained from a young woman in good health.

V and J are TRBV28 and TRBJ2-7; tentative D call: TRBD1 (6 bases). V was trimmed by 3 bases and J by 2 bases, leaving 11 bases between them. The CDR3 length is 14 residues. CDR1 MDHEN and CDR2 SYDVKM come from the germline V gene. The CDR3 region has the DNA TGTGCCAGCAGTTTTCCGGGACAACCCTACGAGCAGTACTTC. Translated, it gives CASSFPGQPYEQYF. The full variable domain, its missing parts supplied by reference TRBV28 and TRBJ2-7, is DVKVTQSSRYLVKRTGEKVFLECVQDMDHENMFWYRQDPGLGLRLIYFSYDVKMKEKGDIPEGYSVSREKKERFSLILESASTNQTSMYLCASSFPGQPYEQYFGPGTRLTVT.

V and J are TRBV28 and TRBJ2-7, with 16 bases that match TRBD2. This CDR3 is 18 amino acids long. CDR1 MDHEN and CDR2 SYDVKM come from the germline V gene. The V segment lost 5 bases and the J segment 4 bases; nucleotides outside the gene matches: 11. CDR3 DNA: TGTGCCAGCAGTGCCGGGACTAGCGGGAGGGTTGCCCTTTACGAGCAGTACTTC. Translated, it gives CASSAGTSGRVALYEQYF.

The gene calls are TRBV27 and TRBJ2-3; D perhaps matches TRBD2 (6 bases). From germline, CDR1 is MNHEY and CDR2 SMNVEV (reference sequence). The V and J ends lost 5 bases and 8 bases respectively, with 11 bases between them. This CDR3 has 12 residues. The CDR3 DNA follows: TGTGCCAGCAGTGGGGCTAGCGCTACGCAGTATTTT. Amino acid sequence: CASSGASATQYF.

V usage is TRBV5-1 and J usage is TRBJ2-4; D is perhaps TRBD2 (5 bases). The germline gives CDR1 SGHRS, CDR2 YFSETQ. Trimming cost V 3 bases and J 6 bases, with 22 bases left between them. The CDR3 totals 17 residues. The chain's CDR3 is CASSYSAARLDGNIQYF. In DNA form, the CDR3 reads TGCGCCAGCAGCTACTCAGCGGCCCGTTTGGACGGAAACATTCAGTACTTC.

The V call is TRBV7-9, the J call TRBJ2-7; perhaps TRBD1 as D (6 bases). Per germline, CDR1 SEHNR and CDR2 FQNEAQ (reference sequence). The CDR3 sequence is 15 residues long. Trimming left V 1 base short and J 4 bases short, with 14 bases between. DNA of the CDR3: TGTGCCAGCAGCTTAGGGACAGTGGCAACGTACGAGCAGTACTTC. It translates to CASSLGTVATYEQYF.

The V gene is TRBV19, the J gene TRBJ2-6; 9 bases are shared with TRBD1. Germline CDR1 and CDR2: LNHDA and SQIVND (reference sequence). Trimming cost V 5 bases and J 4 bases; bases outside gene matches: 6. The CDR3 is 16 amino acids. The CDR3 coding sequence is TGTGCCAGTAGTGGGACAGGGTTTACCGGGGCCAACGTCCTGACTTTC. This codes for CASSGTGFTGANVLTF.

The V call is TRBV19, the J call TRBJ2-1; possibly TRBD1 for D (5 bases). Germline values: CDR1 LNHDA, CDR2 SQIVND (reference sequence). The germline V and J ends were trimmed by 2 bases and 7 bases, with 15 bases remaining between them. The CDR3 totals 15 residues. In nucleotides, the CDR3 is TGTGCCAGTAGTATAAGTCAGGGTACCTCGAATGAGCAGTTCTTC. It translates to CASSISQGTSNEQFF.

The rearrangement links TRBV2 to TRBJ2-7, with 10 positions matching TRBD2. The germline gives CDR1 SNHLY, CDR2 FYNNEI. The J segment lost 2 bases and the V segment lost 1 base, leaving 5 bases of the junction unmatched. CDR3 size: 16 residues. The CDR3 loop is CASSEGLAGDTYEQYF. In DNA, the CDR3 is TGTGCCAGCAGTGAAGGGCTAGCGGGAGATACCTACGAGCAGTACTTC. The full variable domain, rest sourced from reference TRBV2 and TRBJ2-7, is EPEVTQTPSHQVTQMGQEVILRCVPISNHLYFYWYRQILGQKVEFLVSFYNNEISEKSEIFDDQFSVERPDGSNFTLKIRSTKLEDSAMYFCASSEGLAGDTYEQYFGPGTRLTVT.

The CDR3: CASRADYSGNTEAFF. As DNA, the CDR3 is TGTGCCAGCAGGGCGGACTACTCGGGGAACACTGAAGCTTTCTTT. The chain employs TRBV6-5 and TRBJ1-1; D call uncertain. The CDR3 totals 15 residues. Germline V CDR1 and CDR2: MNHEY, SVGAGI. The V end lost 6 bases, the J end lost 1 base, and 15 bases lay between the germline ends.

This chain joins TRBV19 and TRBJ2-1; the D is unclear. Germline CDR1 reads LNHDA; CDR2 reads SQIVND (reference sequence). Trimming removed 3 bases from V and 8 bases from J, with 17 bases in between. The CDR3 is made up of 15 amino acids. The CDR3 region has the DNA TGTGCCAGTAGTATGAGGCGACTCAACGAGGATGAGCAGTTCTTC. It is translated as CASSMRRLNEDEQFF. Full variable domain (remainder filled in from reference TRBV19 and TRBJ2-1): DGGITQSPKYLFRKEGQNVTLSCEQNLNHDAMYWYRQDPGQGLRLIYYSQIVNDFQKGDIAEGYSVSREKKESFPLTVTSAQKNPTAFYLCASSMRRLNEDEQFFGPGTRLTVL.

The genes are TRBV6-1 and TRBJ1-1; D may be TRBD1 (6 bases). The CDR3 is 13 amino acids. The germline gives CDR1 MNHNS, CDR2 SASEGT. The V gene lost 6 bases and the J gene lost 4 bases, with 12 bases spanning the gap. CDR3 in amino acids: CASRETGFTEAFF. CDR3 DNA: TGTGCCAGCAGGGAAACAGGGTTCACTGAAGCTTTCTTT.

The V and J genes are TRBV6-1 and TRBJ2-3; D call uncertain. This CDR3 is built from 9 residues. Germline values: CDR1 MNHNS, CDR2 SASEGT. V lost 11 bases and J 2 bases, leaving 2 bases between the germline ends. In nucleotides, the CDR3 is TGTGCCGACACAGATACGCAGTATTTT. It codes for CADTDTQYF.

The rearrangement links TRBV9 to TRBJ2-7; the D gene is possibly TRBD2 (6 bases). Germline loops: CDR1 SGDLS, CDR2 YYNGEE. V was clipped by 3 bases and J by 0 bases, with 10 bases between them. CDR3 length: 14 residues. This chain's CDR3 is CASSGRDSSYEQYF. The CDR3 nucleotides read TGTGCCAGCAGCGGCCGGGACTCCTCCTACGAGCAGTACTTC.

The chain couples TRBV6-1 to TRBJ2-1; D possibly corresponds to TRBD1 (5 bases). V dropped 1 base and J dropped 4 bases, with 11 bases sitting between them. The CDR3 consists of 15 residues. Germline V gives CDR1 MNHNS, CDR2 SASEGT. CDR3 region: CASSEGVTEYNEQFF. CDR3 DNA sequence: TGTGCCAGCAGTGAAGGGGTGACAGAGTACAATGAGCAGTTCTTC.

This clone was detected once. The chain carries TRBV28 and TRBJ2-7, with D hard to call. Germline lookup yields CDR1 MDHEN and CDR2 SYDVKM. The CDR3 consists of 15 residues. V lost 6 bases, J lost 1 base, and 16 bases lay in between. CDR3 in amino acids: CASRDLMDGSYEQYF. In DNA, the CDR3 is TGTGCCAGCAGGGATTTAATGGACGGATCCTACGAGCAGTACTTC. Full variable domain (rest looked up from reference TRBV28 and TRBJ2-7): DVKVTQSSRYLVKRTGEKVFLECVQDMDHENMFWYRQDPGLGLRLIYFSYDVKMKEKGDIPEGYSVSREKKERFSLILESASTNQTSMYLCASRDLMDGSYEQYFGPGTRLTVT.

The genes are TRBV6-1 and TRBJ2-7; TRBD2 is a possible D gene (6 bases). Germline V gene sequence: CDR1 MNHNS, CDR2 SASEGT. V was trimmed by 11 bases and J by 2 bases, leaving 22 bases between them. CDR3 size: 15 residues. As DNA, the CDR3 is TGTGCCGTAACTTACCGCGGGACCGCTACCTACGAGCAGTACTTC. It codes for CAVTYRGTATYEQYF.

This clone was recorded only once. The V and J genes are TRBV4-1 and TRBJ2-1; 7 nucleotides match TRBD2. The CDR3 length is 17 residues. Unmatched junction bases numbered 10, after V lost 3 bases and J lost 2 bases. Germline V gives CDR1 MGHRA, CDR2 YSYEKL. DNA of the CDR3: TGCGCCAGCAGCCACCCCCCCACTAGCGAAACCTACAATGAGCAGTTCTTC. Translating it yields CASSHPPTSETYNEQFF.

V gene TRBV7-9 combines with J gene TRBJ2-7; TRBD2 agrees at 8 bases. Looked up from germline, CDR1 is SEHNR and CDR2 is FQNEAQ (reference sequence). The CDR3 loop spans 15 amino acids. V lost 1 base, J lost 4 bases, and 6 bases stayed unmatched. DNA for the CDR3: TGTGCCAGCAGCTTAGACCGGACTAGCTTGTACGAGCAGTACTTC. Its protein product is CASSLDRTSLYEQYF.

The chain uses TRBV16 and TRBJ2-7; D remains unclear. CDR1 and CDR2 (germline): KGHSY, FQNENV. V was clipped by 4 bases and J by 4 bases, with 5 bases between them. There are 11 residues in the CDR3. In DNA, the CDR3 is TGTGCCAGCAGCCTCTCATACGAGCAGTACTTC. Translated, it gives CASSLSYEQYF.

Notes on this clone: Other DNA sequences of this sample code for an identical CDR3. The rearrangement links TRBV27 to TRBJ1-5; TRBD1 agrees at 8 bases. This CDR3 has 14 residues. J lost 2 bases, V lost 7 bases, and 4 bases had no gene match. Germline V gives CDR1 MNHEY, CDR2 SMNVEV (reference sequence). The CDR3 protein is CASTPTGGNQPQHF. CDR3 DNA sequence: TGTGCCAGCACACCGACAGGGGGCAATCAGCCCCAGCATTTT.

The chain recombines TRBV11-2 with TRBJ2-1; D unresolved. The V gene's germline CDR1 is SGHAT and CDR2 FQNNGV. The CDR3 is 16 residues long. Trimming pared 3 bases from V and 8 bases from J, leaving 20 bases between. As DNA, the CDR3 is TGTGCCAGCAGCTTGGCAACTCTAGGGTCTGTGGATGAGCAGTTCTTC. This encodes CASSLATLGSVDEQFF.

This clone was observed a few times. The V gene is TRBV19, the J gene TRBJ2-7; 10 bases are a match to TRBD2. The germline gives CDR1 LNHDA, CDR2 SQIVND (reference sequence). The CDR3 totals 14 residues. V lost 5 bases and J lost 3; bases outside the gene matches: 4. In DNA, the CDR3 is TGTGCCAGTAGTCGTCTAGCGGGAGTCTACGAGCAGTACTTC. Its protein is CASSRLAGVYEQYF.

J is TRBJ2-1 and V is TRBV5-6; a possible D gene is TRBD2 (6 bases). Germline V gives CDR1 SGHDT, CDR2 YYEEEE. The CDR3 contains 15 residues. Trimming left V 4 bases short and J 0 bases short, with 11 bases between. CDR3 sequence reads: CASSVEGPSYNEQFF. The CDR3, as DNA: TGTGCCAGCAGCGTGGAGGGCCCCTCCTACAATGAGCAGTTCTTC.

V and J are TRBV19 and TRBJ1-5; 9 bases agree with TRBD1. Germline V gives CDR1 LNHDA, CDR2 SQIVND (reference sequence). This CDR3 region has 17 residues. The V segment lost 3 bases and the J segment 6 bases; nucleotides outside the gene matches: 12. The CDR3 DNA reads TGTGCCAGTAGTATCGCCGAGGACAGGGGCTGGGGTCAGCCCCAGCATTTT. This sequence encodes CASSIAEDRGWGQPQHF.

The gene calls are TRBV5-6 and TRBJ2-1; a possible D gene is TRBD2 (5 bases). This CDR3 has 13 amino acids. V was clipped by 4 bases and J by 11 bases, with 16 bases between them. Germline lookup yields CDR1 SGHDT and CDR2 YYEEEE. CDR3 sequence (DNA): TGTGCCAGCAGCCCATGGCTTGGGGAGAAGCAGTTCTTC. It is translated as CASSPWLGEKQFF.